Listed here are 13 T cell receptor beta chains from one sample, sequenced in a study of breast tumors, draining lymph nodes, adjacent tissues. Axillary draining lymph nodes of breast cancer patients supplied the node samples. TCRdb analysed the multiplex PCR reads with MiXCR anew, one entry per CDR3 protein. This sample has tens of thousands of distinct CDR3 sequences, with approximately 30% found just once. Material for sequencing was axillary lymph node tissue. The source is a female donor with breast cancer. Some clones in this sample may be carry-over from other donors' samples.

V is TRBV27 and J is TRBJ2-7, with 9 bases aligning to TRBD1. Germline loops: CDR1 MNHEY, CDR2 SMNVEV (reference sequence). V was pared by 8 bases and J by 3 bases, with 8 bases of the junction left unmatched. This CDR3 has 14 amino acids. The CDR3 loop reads CASAVRQGVYEQYF. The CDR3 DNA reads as TGTGCCAGCGCCGTTCGACAGGGGGTCTACGAGCAGTACTTC.

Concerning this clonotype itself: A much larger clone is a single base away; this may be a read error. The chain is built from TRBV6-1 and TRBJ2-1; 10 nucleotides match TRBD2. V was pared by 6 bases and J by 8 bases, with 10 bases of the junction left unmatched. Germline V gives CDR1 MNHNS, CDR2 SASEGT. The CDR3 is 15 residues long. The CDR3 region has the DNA TGTGCCAGCAGGAGGGTATTAGCGGGGGGCGATGAGCAGTTCTTC. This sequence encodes CASRRVLAGGDEQFF.

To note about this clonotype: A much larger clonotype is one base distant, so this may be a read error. The CDR3 region is CASSSTGRGIYYGYTF. CDR3 bases: TGTGCCAGCAGTTCTACGGGACGGGGGATTTACTATGGCTACACCTTC. The rearrangement links TRBV6-2 or TRBV6-3 to TRBJ1-2; maybe TRBD1 (5 bases). The CDR3 loop spans 16 amino acids. Germline loops: CDR1 MNHEY, CDR2 SVGEGT. Trimming removed 4 bases at V and 3 bases at J, with 18 bases between.

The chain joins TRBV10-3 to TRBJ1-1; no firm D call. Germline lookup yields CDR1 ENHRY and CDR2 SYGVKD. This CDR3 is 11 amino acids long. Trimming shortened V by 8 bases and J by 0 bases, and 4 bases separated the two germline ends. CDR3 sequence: CAIVVNTEAFF. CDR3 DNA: TGTGCCATCGTTGTGAACACTGAAGCTTTCTTT.

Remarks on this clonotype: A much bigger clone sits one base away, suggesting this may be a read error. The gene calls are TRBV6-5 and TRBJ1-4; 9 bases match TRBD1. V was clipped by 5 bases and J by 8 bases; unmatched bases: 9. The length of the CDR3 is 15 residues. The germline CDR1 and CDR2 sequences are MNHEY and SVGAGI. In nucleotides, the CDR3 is TGTGCCAGCAGTCACATCGGACAGGGGAAAGAAAAACTGTTTTTT. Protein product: CASSHIGQGKEKLFF.

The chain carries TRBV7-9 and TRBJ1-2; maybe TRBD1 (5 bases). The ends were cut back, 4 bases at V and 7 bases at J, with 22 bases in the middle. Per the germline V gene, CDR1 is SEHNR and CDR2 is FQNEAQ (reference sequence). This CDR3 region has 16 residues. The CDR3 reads CASSSGLQGGFGGYTF. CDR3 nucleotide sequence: TGTGCCAGCAGCTCTGGCCTGCAGGGAGGCTTTGGTGGCTACACCTTC.

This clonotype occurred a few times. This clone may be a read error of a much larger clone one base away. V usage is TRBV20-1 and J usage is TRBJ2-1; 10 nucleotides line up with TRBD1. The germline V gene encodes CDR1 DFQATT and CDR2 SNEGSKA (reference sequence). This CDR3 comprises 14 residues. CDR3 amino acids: CSAEGQGNYNELFF. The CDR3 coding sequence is TGCAGTGCCGAGGGACAGGGGAACTACAATGAGCTGTTCTTC.

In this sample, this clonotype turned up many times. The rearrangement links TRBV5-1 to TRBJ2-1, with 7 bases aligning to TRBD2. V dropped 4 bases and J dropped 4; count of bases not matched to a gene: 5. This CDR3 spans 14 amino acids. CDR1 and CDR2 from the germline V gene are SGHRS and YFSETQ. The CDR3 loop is CASSREVRYNEQFF. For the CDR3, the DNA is TGCGCCAGCAGCCGGGAGGTTCGATACAATGAGCAGTTCTTC.

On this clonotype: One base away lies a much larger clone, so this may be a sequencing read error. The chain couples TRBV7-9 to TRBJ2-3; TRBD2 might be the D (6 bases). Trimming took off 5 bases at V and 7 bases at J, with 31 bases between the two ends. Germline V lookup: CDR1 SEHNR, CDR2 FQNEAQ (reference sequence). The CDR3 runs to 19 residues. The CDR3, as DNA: TGTGCCAGCAGCGTAAAGTATAGCGGTCCAAGACGGGGTACAAATACGCAGTATTTT. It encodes CASSVKYSGPRRGTNTQYF.

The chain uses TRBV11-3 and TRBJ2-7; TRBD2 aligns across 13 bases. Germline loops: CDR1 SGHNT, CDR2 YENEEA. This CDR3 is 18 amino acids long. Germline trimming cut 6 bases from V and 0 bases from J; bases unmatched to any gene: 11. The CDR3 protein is CASSLPGLAGLSSYEQYF. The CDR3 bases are TGTGCCAGCAGTTTGCCGGGACTAGCGGGATTAAGCTCCTACGAGCAGTACTTC.

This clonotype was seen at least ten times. The CDR3 spells CSARSGSPYEQYF. CDR3 sequence (DNA): TGCAGTGCTAGGTCCGGGTCCCCCTACGAGCAGTACTTC. The V call is TRBV20-1, the J call TRBJ2-7; D is undetermined. The CDR3 is made up of 13 amino acids. V shed 3 bases and J shed 2 bases, with 11 bases lying between them. Germline V gene sequence: CDR1 DFQATT, CDR2 SNEGSKA (reference sequence).

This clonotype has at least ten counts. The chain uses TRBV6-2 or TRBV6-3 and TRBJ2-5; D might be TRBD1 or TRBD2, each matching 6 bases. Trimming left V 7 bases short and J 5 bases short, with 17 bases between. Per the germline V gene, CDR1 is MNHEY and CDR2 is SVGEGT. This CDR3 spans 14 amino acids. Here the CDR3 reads CASTPRRGLETQYF. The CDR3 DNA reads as TGTGCCAGCACCCCGAGGAGGGGGTTGGAGACCCAGTACTTC.

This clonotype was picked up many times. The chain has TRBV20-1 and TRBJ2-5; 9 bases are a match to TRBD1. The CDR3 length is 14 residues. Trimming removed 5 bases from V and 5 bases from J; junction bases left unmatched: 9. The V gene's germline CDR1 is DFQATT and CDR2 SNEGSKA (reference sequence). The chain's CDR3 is CSAGTGGSMETQYF. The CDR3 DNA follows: TGCAGTGCTGGAACAGGGGGCAGCATGGAGACCCAGTACTTC.